This entry is about one T cell receptor (beta chain). This specimen belongs to a study of control samples from healthy donors and cancer patients. Germline trimming cut 8 bases from V and 7 bases from J; bases unmatched to any gene: 10. Looked up from germline, CDR1 is MDHEN and CDR2 is SYDVKM. The CDR3 length is 13 residues. The table came from immunoSEQ multiplex PCR; TCRdb's copy has only in-frame clones and leaves some out. Seen here are fewer than 85,000 clones, approximately 92% observed once, and the top ten hold about 5.6%. This sequence originates from a woman aged 60 to 75 in good health. The sequencing sample was made of blood. The chain has TRBV28 and TRBJ2-7, with 8 bases that match TRBD1. CDR3 region: CASWGQGAREQYF. The CDR3 bases are TGTGCCAGCTGGGGCCAGGGGGCACGGGAGCAGTACTTC.